Listed below are T cell receptor beta chains from one sample, sequenced in a study of breast tumors, draining lymph nodes, adjacent tissues. TCRdb re-called the multiplex PCR reads with MiXCR, one entry per CDR3 protein. The sample contains around 130,000 distinct CDR3 sequences, 32% of which appear only once. The specimen sequenced was axillary lymph node tissue. The receptors stem from a female donor with breast cancer. Some clones in this sample may be carry-over from other donors' samples. CDR3s include the opening cysteine and the closing phenylalanine or tryptophan. The D gene is left open where the match is weak. Clone size appears in some rows only: once, few, many, or a class for an expanded clone.

clone_size d_call j_call v_call cdr3_nt cdr3_aa
. TRBD1 TRBJ1-6 TRBV19 TGTGCCAGTAGACGGACAGGGGGCCGGCAACGGGGGTCACCCCTCCACTTT CASRRTGGRQRGSPLHF
few TRBD1 TRBJ1-2 TRBV6-1 TGTGCCAGCAGTGAAACCGGGACAGGGTCGCGGGGCTACACCTTC CASSETGTGSRGYTF
many TRBD2 TRBJ2-5 TRBV20-1 TGCAGTGCAATGGGACTAGCGGGGGAGACCCAGTACTTC CSAMGLAGETQYF
many . TRBJ2-2 TRBV6-6 TGTGCCAGCAGTTACTCCTCGGGGGCCGGCGGGGAGCTGTTTTTT CASSYSSGAGGELFF
many . TRBJ1-1 TRBV7-3 TGTGCCAGCAGGCTAGGGACCGACACTGAAGCTTTCTTT CASRLGTDTEAFF
many . TRBJ1-3 TRBV3-1 TGTGCCAGCAGCCAAGAGTTTGAGGACACCATATATTTT CASSQEFEDTIYF
many . TRBJ2-5 TRBV9 TGTGCCAGCAGCGGTCATGAGCAAGAGACCCAGTACTTC CASSGHEQETQYF
many TRBD2 TRBJ2-1 TRBV6-1 TGTGCCAGCAGTGAAGGGGCGGGGGTGAGGTCGTTCTTC CASSEGAGVRSFF
many TRBD1 TRBJ1-2 TRBV5-6 TGTGCCAGCAGGCCCGGGACAGGAGGCTATGGCTACACCTTC CASRPGTGGYGYTF
many TRBD1 TRBJ1-6 TRBV27 TGTGCCAGCGCGCGACAGGGTGATTCACCCCTCCACTTT CASARQGDSPLHF
many TRBD1 TRBJ1-2 TRBV5-5 TGTGCCAGCAGCTTGGAGGGGGCAGGCTATGGCTACACCTTC CASSLEGAGYGYTF
. TRBD2 TRBJ2-7 TRBV11-3 TGTGCCAGCAGCCGCGCTAGCGGGGCCTACGAGCAGTACTTC CASSRASGAYEQYF
many TRBD1 TRBJ2-5 TRBV28 TGTGCCAGCAGTTTGGGTGACAGGGTTCGGCAAGAGACCCAGTACTTC CASSLGDRVRQETQYF
many TRBD1 TRBJ1-2 TRBV30 TGTGCCTGGAGTAGGGACAGGGGGCCGGCTAACTATGGCTACACCTTC CAWSRDRGPANYGYTF
few . TRBJ1-1 TRBV5-1 TGCGCCAGCAGTCAACGCCAATCGGATACGAACACTGAAGCTTTCTTT CASSQRQSDTNTEAFF
many . TRBJ2-1 TRBV6-2/TRBV6-3 TGTGCCAGCGGGCTAGCCCTGTCCTACAATGAGCAGTTCTTC CASGLALSYNEQFF
many TRBD1 TRBJ1-2 TRBV5-1 TGCGCCAGCAGCTTGACAGGGGGCGCTGGATATGGCTACACCTTC CASSLTGGAGYGYTF
many . TRBJ2-5 TRBV10-3 TGTGCCATCAGTGGGGGCGGCGGATTCCAAGAGACCCAGTACTTC CAISGGGGFQETQYF
. TRBD1 TRBJ2-5 TRBV7-6 TGTGCCAGCAGCTTATCGACAGGGACAGAGACCCAGTACTTC CASSLSTGTETQYF
. TRBD1 TRBJ1-6 TRBV12-3/TRBV12-4 TGTGCCAGCAGCCAGGGACAGGGGCTAACCCATTCACCCCTCCACTTT CASSQGQGLTHSPLHF
. TRBD1 TRBJ1-3 TRBV5-8 TGTGCCAGCAGCTTGACAGGGGCAAGCACCATATATTTT CASSLTGASTIYF
. . TRBJ2-4 TRBV6-2/TRBV6-3 TGTGCCAGCAGTTACCCGGGGCATAGACTAGCCAAAAACATTCAGTACTTC CASSYPGHRLAKNIQYF
many . TRBJ1-6 TRBV30 TGTGCCTGGAGCGGGGGGGGGTATAATTCACCCCTCCACTTT CAWSGGGYNSPLHF
many TRBD1 TRBJ2-1 TRBV20-1 TGCAGTGCTAGATGGTCTGGGACAGGGGACAATGAGCAGTTCTTC CSARWSGTGDNEQFF
many . TRBJ2-3 TRBV30 TGTGCCTGGAGTGTCGAAAGGGGACGTACAGATACGCAGTATTTT CAWSVERGRTDTQYF
. . TRBJ1-2 TRBV4-3 TGCGCCAGCAGCCCCAGGAGGACAGCTAACTATGGCTACACCTTC CASSPRRTANYGYTF
many TRBD1 TRBJ2-5 TRBV11-1 TGTGCCAGCAGCTTCCGGGACAGGGGACACCAAGAGACCCAGTACTTC CASSFRDRGHQETQYF
many TRBD1 TRBJ2-3 TRBV13 TGTGCCAGCTCCGGGACAGGGGGCCCCCGCCCGTCAGATACGCAGTATTTT CASSGTGGPRPSDTQYF
many . TRBJ2-5 TRBV19 TGTGCCAGTAGTAACCCAGGGGAAGAGACCCAGTACTTC CASSNPGEETQYF
. . TRBJ1-2 TRBV20-1 TGCAGTGCTAGTAGGGGGGTTCTTGGCTCCACCTTC CSASRGVLGSTF
few TRBD2 TRBJ2-3 TRBV11-2 TGTGCCAGCAGCTTAAGCGGGGGGGCCGCCAATGAGCAGTATTTT CASSLSGGAANEQYF
. . TRBJ1-3 TRBV2 TGTGCCAGCAGGGGTCAGGGGACAGGAAACACCATATATTTT CASRGQGTGNTIYF
many TRBD1 TRBJ1-5 TRBV10-2 TGCGCCAGCAGTAGGGACAGGGGGGGTCAGCCCCAGCATTTT CASSRDRGGQPQHF
many TRBD1 TRBJ1-3 TRBV12-3/TRBV12-4 TGTGCCAGCAGCCCCAGACCACGGGACAGGGTTGAAGTAGGTGGAAACACCATATATTTT CASSPRPRDRVEVGGNTIYF
few . TRBJ2-4 TRBV20-1 TGCAGTGCTGGGGGGGCAAACATTCAGTCCTTC CSAGGANIQSF